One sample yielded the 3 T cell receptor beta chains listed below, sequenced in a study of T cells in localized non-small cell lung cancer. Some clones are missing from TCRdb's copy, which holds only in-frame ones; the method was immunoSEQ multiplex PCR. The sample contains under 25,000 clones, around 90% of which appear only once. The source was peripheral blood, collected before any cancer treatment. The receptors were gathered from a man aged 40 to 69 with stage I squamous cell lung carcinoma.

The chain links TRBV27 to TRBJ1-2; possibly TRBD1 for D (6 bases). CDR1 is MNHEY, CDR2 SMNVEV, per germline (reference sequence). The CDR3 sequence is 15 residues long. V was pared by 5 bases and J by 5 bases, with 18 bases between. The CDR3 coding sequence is TGTGCCAGCAGTCCTCAGGGGTTGAACTTATATGGCTACACCTTC. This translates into CASSPQGLNLYGYTF.

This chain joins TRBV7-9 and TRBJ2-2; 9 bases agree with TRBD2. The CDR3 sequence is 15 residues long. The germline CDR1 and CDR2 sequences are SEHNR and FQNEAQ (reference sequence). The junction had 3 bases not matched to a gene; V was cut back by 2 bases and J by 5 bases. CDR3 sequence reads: CASSLSGGPTGELFF. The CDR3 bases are TGTGCCAGCAGCTTAAGCGGGGGGCCTACCGGGGAGCTGTTTTTT.

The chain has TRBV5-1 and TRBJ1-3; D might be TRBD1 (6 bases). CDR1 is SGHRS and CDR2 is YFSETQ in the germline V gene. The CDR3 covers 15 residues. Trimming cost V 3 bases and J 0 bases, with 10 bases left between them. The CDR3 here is CASSSGESSGNTIYF. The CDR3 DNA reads TGCGCCAGCAGCTCAGGGGAGAGCTCTGGAAACACCATATATTTT.